These 32 T cell receptor beta chains were all obtained from the same sample, sequenced in a study of T cells after yellow fever vaccination. From the 5' RACE reads, TCRdb called clonotypes with MiXCR, one entry per CDR3 protein. The table includes about 140,000 distinct CDR3 sequences, roughly 6.7% detected once. Here the sequenced sample was CD4+ T cells sorted from PBMCs, taken 10 days after the yellow fever booster vaccination. The receptor set was obtained from a man aged 25 to 40 who received the YFV17D yellow fever vaccine.

This rearrangement joins TRBV5-5 to TRBJ2-5; 9 bases agree with TRBD2. There are 13 residues in the CDR3. Germline V gives CDR1 SGHKS, CDR2 YYEKEE (reference sequence). V gave up 9 bases and J gave up 4 bases; unmatched junction bases: 7. CDR3 nucleotide sequence: TGTGCCATGGGCCCAGCGGGAGGAGAGACCCAGTACTTC. This translates into CAMGPAGGETQYF.

J is TRBJ1-6 and V is TRBV12-3 or TRBV12-4, with 8 bases identical to TRBD1. The CDR3 consists of 16 residues. V trimming: 3 bases; J trimming: 7 bases; junction bases outside the gene matches: 8. The CDR3 coding sequence is TGTGCCAGCAGTTTGGGACCGGACAGGGTCAATTCACCCCTCCACTTT. This gives the protein CASSLGPDRVNSPLHF.

In this sample, this clonotype turned up many times. The chain joins TRBV11-2 to TRBJ2-2, with D unresolved. The CDR3 extends over 16 amino acids. The germline V gene encodes CDR1 SGHAT and CDR2 FQNNGV. The V gene lost 3 bases and the J gene lost 0 bases, with 11 bases spanning the gap. CDR3 sequence: CASSFLRQANTGELFF. In nucleotides, the CDR3 is TGTGCCAGCAGCTTTTTAAGACAAGCGAACACCGGGGAGCTGTTTTTT.

The table lists this clonotype with many counts. The genes are TRBV5-1 and TRBJ2-5; D call uncertain. Per germline, CDR1 SGHRS and CDR2 YFSETQ. The V gene lost 4 bases and the J gene lost 2 bases, with 9 bases spanning the gap. CDR3 length equals 13 residues. As DNA, the CDR3 is TGCGCCAGCAGCCCCAGCCAACAAGAGACCCAGTACTTC. Its protein is CASSPSQQETQYF.

This clonotype appeared many times. V is TRBV5-6 and J is TRBJ2-5; tentatively, D is TRBD2 (5 bases). This CDR3 region has 14 residues. The ends were cut back, 5 bases at V and 4 bases at J, with 15 bases in the middle. Germline CDR1 reads SGHDT; CDR2 reads YYEEEE. The CDR3 DNA reads TGTGCCAGCAGTGGTAGCGCAATCCGAGAGACCCAGTACTTC. This sequence encodes CASSGSAIRETQYF.

The table lists this clonotype with many counts. The chain employs TRBV9 and TRBJ2-3, with D tentatively TRBD1 (8 bases). Germline V lookup: CDR1 SGDLS, CDR2 YYNGEE. This CDR3 is 15 amino acids long. Trimming shortened V by 0 bases and J by 4 bases, and 12 bases separated the two germline ends. CDR3 loop: CASSVGGGQADTQYF. In DNA, the CDR3 is TGTGCCAGCAGCGTAGGGGGGGGACAGGCAGATACGCAGTATTTT.

V and J are TRBV23-1 and TRBJ2-7; 7 nucleotides line up with TRBD2. TRBV23-1 is marked as an open reading frame, function uncertain. V shed 4 bases, J shed 2 bases, and the junction held 5 bases outside the gene matches. CDR3 length: 14 residues. In DNA form, the CDR3 reads TGCGCCAGCAGTCGGCGGGACTACCCCTACGAGCAGTACTTC. Its protein product is CASSRRDYPYEQYF.

In this sample, this clonotype turned up many times. The junction differs from germline at one of its ends, possibly a read error. CDR3 DNA: TGTGCCAGCAGCTTAGGGACCCCGGACAATGAGCAGTTCTTC. It specifies CASSLGTPDNEQFF. This chain connects TRBV12-3 or TRBV12-4 to TRBJ2-1, with D perhaps assigned TRBD1 or TRBD2 (5 bases each). The CDR3 totals 14 residues.

This clonotype was observed once. The chain combines TRBV24-1 with TRBJ2-2, with 10 bases matching TRBD2. Germline loops: CDR1 KGHDR, CDR2 SFDVKD. The CDR3 spans 16 residues. V lost 7 bases and J lost 7; bases outside the gene matches: 11. In nucleotides, the CDR3 is TGTGCCACCAGGGATACTAGCGGGGCCGGTGGCGGGGAGCTGTTTTTT. This encodes CATRDTSGAGGGELFF.

This clonotype was recorded many times. This chain connects TRBV25-1 to TRBJ1-1; 9 nucleotides match TRBD1. CDR3 length equals 16 residues. The V segment lost 4 bases and the J segment 4 bases; nucleotides outside the gene matches: 10. Germline CDR1 reads MGHDK; CDR2 reads SYGVNS. The CDR3 reads CASSGDREIWGTEAFF. The CDR3, as DNA: TGTGCCAGCAGTGGGGACAGGGAAATCTGGGGCACTGAAGCTTTCTTT.

Worth noting for this clonotype: A much larger clone sits a single nucleotide away, making a read error possible. This chain links TRBV12-3 or TRBV12-4 with TRBJ2-1; 7 nucleotides align to TRBD1. The CDR3 is 13 amino acids. The V gene end was trimmed by 5 bases and the J gene end by 5 bases; junction bases not matched to a gene: 3. Here the CDR3 reads CASSGQEDNEQFF. The CDR3 region has the DNA TGTGCCAGCAGTGGACAGGAGGACAATGAGCAGTTCTTC.

In its sample, this clonotype was seen many times. The chain carries TRBV2 and TRBJ2-7, with a weak D call TRBD1 (5 bases). Germline CDR1 reads SNHLY; CDR2 reads FYNNEI. Trimming pared 2 bases from V and 1 base from J, leaving 12 bases between. The CDR3 runs 15 residues. CDR3 nucleotide sequence: TGTGCCAGCAGTGAACAGGGAAGGGGATCCTACGAGCAGTACTTC. This codes for CASSEQGRGSYEQYF.

This clonotype was seen repeatedly, ten times or more. V is TRBV9 and J is TRBJ2-7; 13 bases are shared with TRBD2. Germline loops: CDR1 SGDLS, CDR2 YYNGEE. The CDR3 runs to 15 residues. With V trimmed by 4 bases and J by 6 bases, 7 bases remained unmatched. The CDR3 sequence: CASSPRLAGGSEQYF. The CDR3 DNA sequence: TGTGCCAGCAGCCCCCGACTAGCGGGAGGTAGCGAGCAGTACTTC.

This clonotype was recorded at least ten times. The chain carries TRBV29-1 and TRBJ2-7; 11 nucleotides line up with TRBD2. CDR3 length: 14 amino acids. J was trimmed by 2 bases and V by 5 bases; bases with no gene match: 5. In germline, CDR1 is SQVTM, CDR2 ANQGSEA. The CDR3 DNA is TGCAGCGTTCGACGACTAGCGGGGACCTACGAGCAGTACTTC. Its protein is CSVRRLAGTYEQYF.

There are many counts of this clonotype. This chain joins TRBV7-8 and TRBJ2-5, with unresolved D. The V gene lost 0 bases and the J gene lost 10 bases, with 15 bases spanning the gap. Germline V lookup: CDR1 SGHVS, CDR2 FQNEAQ. CDR3 size: 14 residues. The CDR3 DNA reads as TGTGCCAGCAGCTTAGCCCCCGGAAGCCTGGGCCAGTACTTC. It codes for CASSLAPGSLGQYF.

The chain employs TRBV5-5 and TRBJ1-6, with 7 positions matching TRBD1. The germline V gene has CDR1 SGHKS and CDR2 YYEKEE (reference sequence). J was trimmed by 10 bases and V by 0 bases; bases with no gene match: 4. The CDR3 loop spans 14 amino acids. CDR3 in amino acids: CASSLGQGRSPLHF. The CDR3 region has the DNA TGTGCCAGCAGCTTGGGACAGGGCAGATCACCCCTCCACTTT.

At least ten counts were recorded for this clonotype. DNA for the CDR3: TGTGCCAGCAGCCCCACTAGCGGGAAGTACGAGCAGTACTTC. Translated: CASSPTSGKYEQYF. The chain links TRBV12-3 or TRBV12-4 to TRBJ2-7, with 10 bases matching TRBD2. The CDR3 sequence is 14 residues long. V shed 6 bases and J 4 bases; nucleotides not matched to a gene: 6.

This clonotype was counted many times. This chain links TRBV6-2 or TRBV6-3 with TRBJ2-3, with a tentative D call TRBD2 (6 bases). Trimming took 6 bases from V and 5 from J, leaving 21 bases between them. This CDR3 has 16 residues. CDR1 is MNHEY, CDR2 SVGEGT, per germline. CDR3 in amino acids: CASRERQLAAGDTQYF. DNA of the CDR3: TGTGCCAGCAGGGAAAGACAACTAGCTGCGGGAGATACGCAGTATTTT.

This clonotype showed up many times. V is TRBV7-9 and J is TRBJ2-1; no reliable D call. This CDR3 comprises 13 residues. Germline V gene data show CDR1 as SEHNR and CDR2 as FQNEAQ (reference sequence). V lost 6 bases to trimming and J lost 7 bases, with 13 bases between them. The CDR3: CASRVGTWNEQFF. As DNA, the CDR3 is TGTGCCAGCAGGGTCGGAACCTGGAATGAGCAGTTCTTC.

The chain employs TRBV29-1 and TRBJ1-4, with D maybe TRBD1 (5 bases). CDR1 SQVTM and CDR2 ANQGSEA come from the germline V gene. V lost 7 bases and J lost 4, with 22 bases in between. The CDR3 loop spans 16 amino acids. The CDR3 reads CSAHTYTDSLNEKLFF. CDR3 DNA sequence: TGCAGCGCGCACACGTACACTGACAGCCTTAATGAAAAACTGTTTTTT. Complete variable domain (other parts from reference TRBV29-1 and TRBJ1-4): SAVISQKPSRDICQRGTSLTIQCQVDSQVTMMFWYRQQPGQSLTLIATANQGSEATYESGFVIDKFPISRPNLTFSTLTVSNMSPEDSSIYLCSAHTYTDSLNEKLFFGSGTQLSVL.

This clonotype was observed many times. For the CDR3, the DNA is TGTGCCAGCAGCCAACCAGCGGGAGGGCCCCATGAGCAGTTCTTC. Its translation: CASSQPAGGPHEQFF. The rearrangement links TRBV3-1 to TRBJ2-1; TRBD2 agrees at 10 bases. The ends lost 2 bases at V and 8 bases at J; junction bases unmatched: 6. The CDR3 is made up of 15 amino acids. Per the germline V gene, CDR1 is LGHDT and CDR2 is YNNKEL (reference sequence).

Points on this clonotype: A much larger clone lies a single base off, so this may be a read error. This chain connects TRBV5-1 to TRBJ2-3; D might be TRBD1 (6 bases). The germline V gene encodes CDR1 SGHRS and CDR2 YFSETQ. The CDR3 totals 17 residues. Written as DNA, the CDR3 is TGCGCCAACAGCAACCACCAGGGGACCTACCGCACAGATACGCAGTATTTT. Its protein is CANSNHQGTYRTDTQYF. The whole variable domain, remainder taken from reference TRBV5-1 and TRBJ2-3, is KAGVTQTPRYLIKTRGQQVTLSCSPISGHRSVSWYQQTPGQGLQFLFEYFSETQRNKGNFPGRFSGRQFSNSRSEMNVSTLELGDSALYLCANSNHQGTYRTDTQYFGPGTRLTVL.

The sample holds many counts of this clonotype. The V and J genes are TRBV7-6 and TRBJ2-1, with 9 bases lining up with TRBD2. Per germline, CDR1 SGHVS and CDR2 FNYEAQ. The CDR3 totals 14 residues. Unmatched junction bases numbered 7, after V lost 1 base and J lost 12 bases. CDR3 residues: CASSLGELAGRQFF. The CDR3 nucleotides read TGTGCCAGCAGCTTAGGTGAGCTAGCGGGACGGCAGTTCTTC.

The chain joins TRBV5-1 to TRBJ2-3; a weak D match, TRBD2 (5 bases). Per the germline V gene, CDR1 is SGHRS and CDR2 is YFSETQ. The V end lost 4 bases, the J end lost 6 bases, and 21 bases lay between the germline ends. This CDR3 has 16 amino acids. CDR3 bases: TGCGCCAGCAGCCCCCCGGGTCCTACGGGAACGGATACGCAGTATTTT. This gives the protein CASSPPGPTGTDTQYF.

At least ten counts were recorded for this clonotype. This chain joins TRBV28 and TRBJ2-1; 10 bases line up with TRBD2. Trimming took 11 bases from V and 9 from J; bases not matched to a gene: 13. CDR1 and CDR2 (germline): MDHEN, SYDVKM. This CDR3 has 14 amino acids. CDR3 sequence (DNA): TGTGCCGGACAAGGGACTAGCGATCAGACTGAGCAGTTCTTC. Amino acids: CAGQGTSDQTEQFF.

This clonotype came up many times. The germline gene is not matched at one end of the junction; a read error may be the cause. The V and J genes are TRBV6-1 and TRBJ2-1; 8 nucleotides align to TRBD2. Germline V gives CDR1 MNHNS, CDR2 SASEGT. The CDR3 covers 12 residues. CDR3 nucleotide sequence: TGTGCCAGCGGTGAAGCGGGAGTTGAGCAGTTCTTC. Its protein product is CASGEAGVEQFF.

About this clonotype: A much larger clonotype is one base distant, so this may be a read error. The chain couples TRBV6-6 to TRBJ2-5; 8 nucleotides match TRBD1. This CDR3 has 13 residues. Germline-derived CDR1 and CDR2 are MNHNY and SVGAGI (reference sequence). CDR3 amino acids: CASNRGAQGTQYF. CDR3 nucleotide sequence: TGTGCCAGCAACAGGGGGGCCCAAGGGACCCAGTACTTC.

In its sample, this clonotype was seen many times. CDR3 sequence reads: CASSYGGRANEQFF. CDR3 nucleotide sequence: TGTGCCAGCAGCTACGGAGGGCGGGCCAATGAGCAGTTCTTC. The chain carries TRBV11-2 and TRBJ2-1, with D perhaps TRBD2 (6 bases). Germline lookup yields CDR1 SGHAT and CDR2 FQNNGV. V lost 4 bases, J lost 6 bases, and 13 bases lay in between. The CDR3 has 14 residues.

This clonotype was picked up many times. The gene calls are TRBV2 and TRBJ2-7, with TRBD2 matching 10 bases. Germline lookup yields CDR1 SNHLY and CDR2 FYNNEI. The CDR3 runs to 14 residues. Losses at the gene ends were 6 bases for V and 3 bases for J; bases not matched to a gene: 5. The CDR3 DNA follows: TGTGCCAGCAGGTGGTCTAGCGGGAGCTACGAGCAGTACTTC. Encoded protein: CASRWSSGSYEQYF.

The table lists this clonotype with many counts. The chain recombines TRBV28 with TRBJ2-3; TRBD2 might be the D (6 bases). This CDR3 spans 18 amino acids. V lost 7 bases and J 0 bases, leaving 23 bases between the germline ends. CDR1 is MDHEN and CDR2 is SYDVKM in the germline V gene. CDR3 in DNA: TGTGCCAGCATCCAAACTAGGGGTAGCGGTTCTAGCACAGATACGCAGTATTTT. Its translation is CASIQTRGSGSSTDTQYF.

In this sample, this clonotype turned up many times. The rearrangement uses TRBV10-3 and TRBJ1-1; D uncertain. This CDR3 contains 15 residues. V gave up 2 bases and J gave up 0 bases, with 10 bases separating them. Germline V gives CDR1 ENHRY, CDR2 SYGVKD. For the CDR3, the DNA is TGTGCCATCAGTGAGGTTCCAGAAATGAACACTGAAGCTTTCTTT. Protein product: CAISEVPEMNTEAFF.

The table lists this clonotype with many counts. The chain recombines TRBV18 with TRBJ2-5; D not resolved. The CDR3 has 12 residues. V shed 5 bases and J shed 2 bases, with 6 bases lying between them. The germline V gene encodes CDR1 KGHSH and CDR2 LQKENI. In nucleotides, the CDR3 is TGTGCCAGCTCAGCCGGGCAAGAGACCCAGTACTTC. Protein sequence: CASSAGQETQYF.